The clone carrying this TCR beta chain was recorded a few times. Its target is unknown. The data stem from a study of molecular identifiers for immune sequencing clone quantification. Preparation methods for the bulk TCR libraries were those previously described, with listed TCR primers. TCRdb itself ran the PCR reads through MiXCR, one entry per CDR3 protein. Of some 100,000 distinct CDR3 sequences listed, roughly 38% are singletons. Whole-study findings and limits: Molecules of identical TCR sharing a barcode could underestimate highly expanded clone sizes.

Sequenced material: naive CD8+ T cells from blood, with Jurkat cell RNA spiked in. Noted subset: FACS-sorted CD8+CD4-CCR7+CD45RA+ naive T cells. The TCR comes from a human donor in good health. Some libraries in this study had Jurkat cell RNA spiked in.

The CDR3 loop is CASSVVGGRGEQYF. CDR3 nucleotide sequence: TGTGCCAGCAGCGTAGTCGGGGGAAGAGGCGAGCAGTACTTC. The rearrangement joins TRBV9 to TRBJ2-7; a weak D match, TRBD2 (6 bases). CDR3 length: 14 residues. Germline V lookup: CDR1 SGDLS, CDR2 YYNGEE. The V end was cut by 0 bases, the J end by 6 bases, with 13 bases between.